These 31 T cell receptor beta chains originate from one sample sequenced in a study of blood T cell repertoires in COVID-19. Produced via immunoSEQ multiplex PCR; TCRdb's table is partial and in-frame only. The table has 200,000 to 300,000 clones, approximately 92% seen once. The sample consisted of peripheral blood. These receptors all come from a person aged 18-35 years with COVID-19, enrolled during active disease.

V gene TRBV7-3 combines with J gene TRBJ2-2, with 10 bases fitting TRBD2. Germline V gene sequence: CDR1 SGHTA, CDR2 FQGTGA. This CDR3 is built from 16 residues. V trimming: 1 base; J trimming: 7 bases; junction bases outside the gene matches: 6. This CDR3 reads CASSLNQAGGLGELFF. The DNA of the CDR3 is TGTGCCAGCAGCTTAAATCAAGCGGGAGGGCTCGGGGAGCTGTTTTTT.

The chain carries TRBV14 and TRBJ2-1, with 15 nucleotides matching TRBD2. CDR3 size: 18 residues. V trimming: 0 bases; J trimming: 5 bases; junction bases outside the gene matches: 5. The germline CDR1 and CDR2 sequences are SGHDN and FVKESK. The DNA of the CDR3 is TGTGCCAGCAGCCAAGATGGGACTAGCGGGAGGCTTAACAATGAGCAGTTCTTC. It yields the protein CASSQDGTSGRLNNEQFF.

The V call is TRBV9, the J call TRBJ1-1; the match to TRBD1 covers 9 bases. V trimming: 3 bases; J trimming: 3 bases; junction bases outside the gene matches: 3. The CDR3 sequence is 14 residues long. Germline-derived CDR1 and CDR2 are SGDLS and YYNGEE. The CDR3 nucleotides read TGTGCCAGCAGCGCCCGGACAGGGGACACTGAAGCTTTCTTT. Protein: CASSARTGDTEAFF.

V usage is TRBV10-3 and J usage is TRBJ2-5; 7 bases align to TRBD1. Germline-derived CDR1 and CDR2 are ENHRY and SYGVKD. Trimming took 2 bases from V and 2 from J; bases not matched to a gene: 2. The CDR3 spans 14 residues. CDR3 loop: CAISEPGQQETQYF. In DNA, the CDR3 is TGTGCCATCAGTGAGCCGGGACAGCAAGAGACCCAGTACTTC.

V is TRBV28 and J is TRBJ2-2, with D perhaps matching TRBD1 (6 bases). V was pared by 7 bases and J by 2 bases, with 14 bases between. The CDR3 loop spans 15 amino acids. Germline V gene sequence: CDR1 MDHEN, CDR2 SYDVKM. This CDR3 reads CASTHRAINTGELFF. CDR3 coding DNA: TGTGCCAGCACACACAGGGCTATTAACACCGGGGAGCTGTTTTTT.

The chain recombines TRBV7-6 with TRBJ2-7, with D possibly TRBD2 on 6 matching bases. The germline gives CDR1 SGHVS, CDR2 FNYEAQ. CDR3 length: 17 amino acids. V was shortened by 5 bases and J by 0 bases, with 20 bases between the two germline ends. The CDR3 nucleotides are TGTGCCAGCAGCCCTAGGGAGGTCGGGCAGTCCTCCTACGAGCAGTACTTC. This encodes CASSPREVGQSSYEQYF.

V is TRBV7-3 and J is TRBJ2-1; D remains unclear. In germline, CDR1 is SGHTA, CDR2 FQGTGA. V was clipped by 1 base and J by 6 bases, with 7 bases between them. The CDR3 extends over 13 amino acids. The CDR3 reads CASSLSSGNEQFF. The CDR3 DNA follows: TGTGCCAGCAGCTTAAGTTCGGGCAATGAGCAGTTCTTC. The entire variable domain, with the rest obtained from reference TRBV7-3 and TRBJ2-1, is as follows: GAGVSQTPSNKVTEKGKYVELRCDPISGHTALYWYRQSLGQGPEFLIYFQGTGAADDSGLPNDRFFAVRPEGSVSTLKIQRTERGDSAVYLCASSLSSGNEQFFGPGTRLTVL.

This clone was picked up one time. This chain uses TRBV6-5 with TRBJ2-3; 7 nucleotides agree with TRBD2. This CDR3 spans 15 amino acids. Germline-derived CDR1 and CDR2 are MNHEY and SVGAGI. Unmatched junction bases numbered 13, after V lost 7 bases and J lost 6 bases. The CDR3 sequence is CASTPWSGKGDTQYF. The CDR3 DNA is TGTGCCAGCACCCCGTGGAGCGGGAAGGGCGATACGCAGTATTTT.

The V gene is TRBV9, the J gene TRBJ2-1, with TRBD2 matching over 10 bases. Looked up from germline, CDR1 is SGDLS and CDR2 is YYNGEE. The ends lost 0 bases at V and 0 bases at J; junction bases unmatched: 12. CDR3 length equals 20 residues. For the CDR3, the DNA is TGTGCCAGCAGCGTAGTAGGAGTAGCGGGAGGTCCCAGCTCCTACAATGAGCAGTTCTTC. Translated: CASSVVGVAGGPSSYNEQFF.

The rearrangement joins TRBV19 to TRBJ1-1, with D tentatively TRBD1 (5 bases). The CDR3 has 13 residues. Germline CDR1 is LNHDA and CDR2 is SQIVND (reference sequence). V was shortened by 5 bases and J by 4 bases, with 11 bases between the two germline ends. CDR3 residues: CASSVGGGTEAFF. Here the CDR3 DNA reads TGTGCCAGTAGTGTCGGGGGTGGCACTGAAGCTTTCTTT.

The chain couples TRBV5-5 to TRBJ1-2; D possibly corresponds to TRBD1 (5 bases). Germline CDR1 and CDR2: SGHKS and YYEKEE (reference sequence). The CDR3 sequence is 12 residues long. V lost 5 bases and J lost 6, with 11 bases in between. CDR3 sequence reads: CASSPDRNGYTF. The CDR3 coding sequence is TGTGCCAGCAGTCCCGACAGAAATGGCTACACCTTC.

The V and J genes are TRBV28 and TRBJ2-4, with 12 bases matching TRBD2. This CDR3 spans 13 amino acids. Trimming took 4 bases from V and 12 from J; bases not matched to a gene: 4. Germline loops: CDR1 MDHEN, CDR2 SYDVKM. The CDR3 nucleotides are TGTGCCAGCAGTTCCGGACTAGCGGGACGTCAGTACTTC. This gives the protein CASSSGLAGRQYF.

The rearrangement uses TRBV6-5 and TRBJ1-6; D is uncertain. The V gene's germline CDR1 is MNHEY and CDR2 SVGAGI. This CDR3 region has 13 residues. V dropped 5 bases and J dropped 5 bases, with 7 bases sitting between them. CDR3 amino acids: CASSKQNNSPLHF. The DNA of the CDR3 is TGTGCCAGCAGTAAACAGAATAATTCACCCCTCCACTTT.

This rearrangement joins TRBV5-4 to TRBJ2-3; D is perhaps TRBD1 (6 bases). CDR1 and CDR2 (germline): SGHNT, YYREEE (reference sequence). Trimming removed 0 bases at V and 2 bases at J, with 10 bases between. CDR3 length equals 15 residues. The CDR3: CASSLGGGPTDTQYF. As DNA, the CDR3 is TGTGCCAGCAGCTTGGGAGGGGGACCCACAGATACGCAGTATTTT.

The genes are TRBV6-2 or TRBV6-3 and TRBJ2-1; 14 bases match TRBD2. J gave up 5 bases and V 5 bases, and 8 bases lay outside the gene matches. In germline, CDR1 is MNHEY, CDR2 SVGEGT. This CDR3 spans 17 amino acids. The CDR3 bases are TGTGCCAGCAGTATGGCGAGGGGACTAGCGGGAGACAATGAGCAGTTCTTC. It specifies CASSMARGLAGDNEQFF.

Comments on this clone: At the DNA level, this CDR3 is encoded by other sequences in the same sample as well. The chain joins TRBV2 to TRBJ2-5; TRBD2 might be the D (6 bases). The V end lost 6 bases, the J end lost 3 bases, and 11 bases lay between the germline ends. Germline values: CDR1 SNHLY, CDR2 FYNNEI. This CDR3 spans 13 amino acids. CDR3 in DNA: TGTGCCAGCAGCGTGGGACTCGAAGAGACCCAGTACTTC. Translation gives CASSVGLEETQYF.

The chain links TRBV10-3 to TRBJ1-1, with D maybe TRBD1 (5 bases). The germline V and J ends were trimmed by 6 bases and 0 bases, with 11 bases remaining between them. The germline gives CDR1 ENHRY, CDR2 SYGVKD. This CDR3 contains 14 residues. CDR3 coding DNA: TGTGCCATCAGCGACCAGGGCTTGAACACTGAAGCTTTCTTT. Translated, it gives CAISDQGLNTEAFF.

The chain carries TRBV2 and TRBJ2-5; 7 nucleotides agree with TRBD2. V lost 7 bases to trimming and J lost 0 bases; unmatched junction nucleotides: 5. This CDR3 is 14 amino acids long. The germline CDR1 and CDR2 sequences are SNHLY and FYNNEI. The chain's CDR3 is CASNGGSHQETQYF. CDR3 in DNA: TGTGCCAGCAATGGCGGGAGTCACCAAGAGACCCAGTACTTC.

This clone was detected only once. The chain is built from TRBV29-1 and TRBJ2-7; TRBD1 matches at 8 bases. CDR1 SQVTM and CDR2 ANQGSEA come from the germline V gene. J was trimmed by 7 bases and V by 6 bases; bases with no gene match: 8. The CDR3 spans 12 residues. The CDR3 bases are TGCAGCGTCGATAAATACAGGGGGGAGCAGTACTTC. The encoded protein is CSVDKYRGEQYF.

The chain has TRBV6-5 and TRBJ2-5; D is unresolved. CDR3 size: 15 residues. V was cut by 0 bases and J by 0 bases, with 8 bases left in between. Per germline, CDR1 MNHEY and CDR2 SVGAGI. In DNA form, the CDR3 reads TGTGCCAGCAGTTACTCACAGAGAGACCAAGAGACCCAGTACTTC. Translated, it gives CASSYSQRDQETQYF.

In its sample, this clone was seen once. V and J are TRBV6-2 or TRBV6-3 and TRBJ2-2; 11 bases line up with TRBD2. Germline CDR1 reads MNHEY; CDR2 reads SVGEGT. CDR3 length equals 14 residues. J was trimmed by 6 bases and V by 5 bases; bases with no gene match: 2. This CDR3 reads CASSPTSGAGELFF. The CDR3 DNA sequence: TGTGCCAGCAGTCCGACTAGCGGGGCCGGGGAGCTGTTTTTT.

This clone showed up just a few times. The CDR3 DNA is TGCGCCAGCAGCTTCAGGACAGGGGCGGATGGCTACACCTTC. Protein sequence: CASSFRTGADGYTF. V usage is TRBV5-1 and J usage is TRBJ1-2, with TRBD1 identical over 9 bases. V shed 2 bases and J 6 bases; nucleotides not matched to a gene: 5. Germline CDR1 is SGHRS and CDR2 is YFSETQ. The CDR3 is made up of 14 amino acids.

A single count supports this clone. The chain joins TRBV6-6 to TRBJ1-2, with 8 bases that match TRBD1. The CDR3 consists of 15 residues. CDR1 is MNHNY, CDR2 SVGAGI, per germline (reference sequence). V lost 0 bases and J lost 3; bases outside the gene matches: 3. The CDR3 DNA reads TGTGCCAGCAGTTACTCCGGGGACAGGCACTATGGCTACACCTTC. Translating it yields CASSYSGDRHYGYTF.

The chain has TRBV5-6 and TRBJ1-5; D not certain. The CDR3 has 14 residues. The germline V gene has CDR1 SGHDT and CDR2 YYEEEE. Trimming cost V 0 bases and J 7 bases, with 11 bases left between them. The CDR3 sequence is CASSLAVAGQPQHF. CDR3 DNA: TGTGCCAGCAGCTTGGCCGTTGCGGGACAGCCCCAGCATTTT.

The chain recombines TRBV5-5 with TRBJ1-5, with a tentative D call TRBD1 (6 bases). The ends were cut back, 2 bases at V and 2 bases at J, with 17 bases in the middle. CDR3 length equals 17 residues. Germline assignment: CDR1 SGHKS and CDR2 YYEKEE (reference sequence). The CDR3 spells CASSLDGRGAGNQPQHF. The CDR3 DNA reads TGTGCCAGCAGCTTAGATGGTCGGGGGGCCGGCAATCAGCCCCAGCATTTT.

Written as DNA, the CDR3 is TGCGCCAGCAGCAAAGGGACAGGGGTTAACTATGGCTACACCTTC. This translates into CASSKGTGVNYGYTF. The V gene is TRBV5-1, the J gene TRBJ1-2; 10 bases are a match to TRBD1. V lost 4 bases and J lost 1; bases outside the gene matches: 4. The CDR3 covers 15 residues. Per germline, CDR1 SGHRS and CDR2 YFSETQ.

The V call is TRBV11-2, the J call TRBJ1-1, with D possibly TRBD1 on 5 matching bases. The CDR3 is 15 amino acids. Germline CDR1 and CDR2: SGHAT and FQNNGV. V lost 5 bases and J 3 bases, leaving 16 bases between the germline ends. The DNA for the CDR3 is TGTGCCAGCAGCAGCGTCCGGGGGAGTCACACTGAAGCTTTCTTT. Protein: CASSSVRGSHTEAFF.

The rearrangement joins TRBV24-1 to TRBJ2-1; D might be TRBD1 (6 bases). Trimming pared 5 bases from V and 3 bases from J, leaving 13 bases between. The CDR3 contains 15 residues. Germline V gene lookup returns CDR1 KGHDR and CDR2 SFDVKD. The CDR3 DNA reads as TGTGCCACCAGTGGGCAGGGGCTGGTCTACAATGAGCAGTTCTTC. Its translation: CATSGQGLVYNEQFF.

The chain employs TRBV12-3 or TRBV12-4 and TRBJ1-5; no clear D. V lost 3 bases to trimming and J lost 9 bases, with 12 bases between them. This CDR3 contains 13 residues. CDR3 protein: CASSLRPPRPQHF. Written as DNA, the CDR3 is TGTGCCAGCAGTTTGAGGCCTCCAAGGCCCCAGCATTTT.

The chain carries TRBV4-2 and TRBJ1-5; TRBD1 aligns across 9 bases. V shed 2 bases, J shed 2 bases, and the junction held 10 bases outside the gene matches. Germline V gives CDR1 LGHNA, CDR2 YNFKEQ. CDR3 length equals 18 residues. Written as DNA, the CDR3 is TGTGCCAGCAGCCAATTGTACAGGGGGCCTTTAGGCAATCAGCCCCAGCATTTT. Amino acid sequence: CASSQLYRGPLGNQPQHF.

About this clone: The identical CDR3 is also encoded by other nucleotide sequences in the sample. Here the CDR3 reads CSVRLAGPYEQYF. CDR3 nucleotide sequence: TGCAGCGTTAGACTAGCGGGGCCATACGAGCAGTACTTC. The chain links TRBV29-1 to TRBJ2-7; 11 nucleotides agree with TRBD2. Losses at the gene ends were 5 bases for V and 4 bases for J; bases not matched to a gene: 4. Germline V gives CDR1 SQVTM, CDR2 ANQGSEA. The CDR3 loop spans 13 amino acids.